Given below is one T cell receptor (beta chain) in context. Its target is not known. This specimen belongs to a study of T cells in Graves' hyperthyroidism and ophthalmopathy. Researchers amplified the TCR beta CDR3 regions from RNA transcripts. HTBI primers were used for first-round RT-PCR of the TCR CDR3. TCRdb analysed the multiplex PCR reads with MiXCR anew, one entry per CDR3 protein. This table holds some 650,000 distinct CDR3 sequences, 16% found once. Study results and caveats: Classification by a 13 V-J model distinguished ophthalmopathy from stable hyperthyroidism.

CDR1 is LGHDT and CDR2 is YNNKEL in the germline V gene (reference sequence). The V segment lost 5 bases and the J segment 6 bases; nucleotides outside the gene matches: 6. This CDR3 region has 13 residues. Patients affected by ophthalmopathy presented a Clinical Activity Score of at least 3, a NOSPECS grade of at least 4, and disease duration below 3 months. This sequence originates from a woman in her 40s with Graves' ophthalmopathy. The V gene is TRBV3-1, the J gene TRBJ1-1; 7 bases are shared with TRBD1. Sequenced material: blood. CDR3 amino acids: CASSAGGVPEAFF. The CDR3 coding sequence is TGTGCCAGCAGCGCAGGGGGGGTCCCTGAAGCTTTCTTT.